This TCR beta chain came from a study of blood T cell repertoires in COVID-19. The CDR3 consists of 15 residues. CDR1 is MDHEN, CDR2 SYDVKM, per germline. V shed 6 bases, J shed 0 bases, and the junction held 5 bases outside the gene matches. TCRdb keeps only in-frame clones here, not all; method: immunoSEQ multiplex PCR. Altogether some 240,000 clones are present, around 83% being singletons, with the ten largest covering about 1.5%. Sequenced material: peripheral blood. The chain joins TRBV28 to TRBJ2-7; the match to TRBD1 covers 10 bases. This clonotype originated in a woman in her thirties or forties who had recovered from COVID-19. The CDR3 nucleotides are TGTGCCAGCAGGACAGGGGGCCCCCCCTCCTACGAGCAGTACTTC. Protein product: CASRTGGPPSYEQYF.